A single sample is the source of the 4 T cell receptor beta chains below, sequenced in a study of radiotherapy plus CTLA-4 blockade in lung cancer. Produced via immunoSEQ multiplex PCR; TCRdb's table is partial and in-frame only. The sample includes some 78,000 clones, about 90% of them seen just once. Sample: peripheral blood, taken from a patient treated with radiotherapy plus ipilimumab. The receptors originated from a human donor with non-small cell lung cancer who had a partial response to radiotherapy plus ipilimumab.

CDR3 residues: CASSPGREGLLGTEAFF. Here the CDR3 DNA reads TGTGCCAGCAGCCCCGGGCGGGAAGGGCTTTTGGGGACTGAAGCTTTCTTT. The chain carries TRBV13 and TRBJ1-1, with D unresolved. From germline, CDR1 is PRHDT and CDR2 FYEKMQ (reference sequence). V lost 5 bases to trimming and J lost 5 bases, with 24 bases between them. This CDR3 spans 17 amino acids.

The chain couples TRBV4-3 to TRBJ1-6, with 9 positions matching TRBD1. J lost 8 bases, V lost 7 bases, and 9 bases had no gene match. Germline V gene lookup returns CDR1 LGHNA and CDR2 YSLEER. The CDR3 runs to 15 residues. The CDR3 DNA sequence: TGCGCCAGCACCTCAACAGGGGGCACTGATTCACCCCTCCACTTT. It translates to CASTSTGGTDSPLHF.

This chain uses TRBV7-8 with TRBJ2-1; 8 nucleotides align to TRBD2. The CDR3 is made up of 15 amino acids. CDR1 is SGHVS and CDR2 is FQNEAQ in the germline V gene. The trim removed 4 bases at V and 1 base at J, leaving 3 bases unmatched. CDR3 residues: CASSSAGVSYNEQFF. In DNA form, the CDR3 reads TGTGCCAGCAGCTCAGCGGGAGTGTCCTACAATGAGCAGTTCTTC.

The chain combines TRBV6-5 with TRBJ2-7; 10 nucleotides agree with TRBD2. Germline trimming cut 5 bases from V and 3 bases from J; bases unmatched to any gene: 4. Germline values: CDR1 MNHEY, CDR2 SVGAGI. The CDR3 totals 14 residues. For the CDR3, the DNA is TGTGCCAGCAGTCAAGCTAGCGGGAGCTACGAGCAGTACGTC. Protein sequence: CASSQASGSYEQYV.